Presented here are 10 T cell receptor beta chains from one specimen sequenced in a study of neurological immune-mediated disorders. In TCRdb, the 5' RACE reads were re-called with MiXCR into one record per CDR3 protein. Of some 37,000 distinct CDR3 sequences listed, around 10% are singletons. The sample consisted of PBMCs. Receptors originate from a woman aged 25 to 39 with HTLV-1-associated myelopathy (HAM/TSP).

This clonotype was seen repeatedly, ten times or more. V is TRBV20-1 and J is TRBJ1-1; no clear D. Germline V gives CDR1 DFQATT, CDR2 SNEGSKA (reference sequence). Trimming pared 5 bases from V and 1 base from J, leaving 11 bases between. This CDR3 contains 13 residues. This CDR3 reads CSAPNAGNTEAFF. Written as DNA, the CDR3 is TGCAGTGCTCCAAATGCGGGGAACACTGAAGCTTTCTTT.

The sample holds many counts of this clonotype. This chain connects TRBV2 to TRBJ2-1; 8 bases line up with TRBD2. The CDR3 consists of 16 residues. CDR1 is SNHLY and CDR2 is FYNNEI in the germline V gene. V lost 4 bases, J lost 6 bases, and 11 bases stayed unmatched. DNA of the CDR3: TGTGCCAGCAGTGTAGCGGGGATGACTAGCATCAATGAGCAGTTCTTC. It codes for CASSVAGMTSINEQFF.

This clonotype showed up many times. This chain links TRBV20-1 with TRBJ1-5, with D possibly matching TRBD1 (6 bases). Germline V lookup: CDR1 DFQATT, CDR2 SNEGSKA (reference sequence). Trimming shortened V by 1 base and J by 7 bases, and 14 bases separated the two germline ends. There are 14 residues in the CDR3. CDR3 protein: CSARVWGAGQPQHF. The CDR3 bases are TGCAGTGCTAGAGTTTGGGGGGCAGGACAGCCCCAGCATTTT.

This clonotype has at least ten counts. V gene TRBV14 combines with J gene TRBJ2-1; TRBD1 is a possible D gene (8 bases). The length of the CDR3 is 19 residues. Germline V gives CDR1 SGHDN, CDR2 FVKESK. The ends were cut back, 3 bases at V and 1 base at J, with 22 bases in the middle. CDR3: CASSHPTGGGKLSYNEQFF. The CDR3 DNA is TGTGCCAGCAGCCACCCCACAGGGGGGGGGAAACTATCCTACAATGAGCAGTTCTTC.

At least ten counts were recorded for this clonotype. This chain joins TRBV12-3 or TRBV12-4 and TRBJ2-7, with a tentative D call TRBD1 (5 bases). With 4 bases removed from V and 3 bases from J, the gap between germline ends came to 10 bases. CDR3 length equals 13 residues. The CDR3 sequence is CASSSNQGYEQYF. CDR3 DNA sequence: TGTGCCAGCAGTTCCAATCAGGGCTACGAGCAGTACTTC.

The rearrangement uses TRBV18 and TRBJ2-1; D perhaps matches TRBD1 (5 bases). The V gene's germline CDR1 is KGHSH and CDR2 LQKENI. The CDR3 has 15 amino acids. Deletions cut 0 bases from V and 4 bases from J, with 10 bases between. CDR3 region: CASSPPLSGYNEQFF. The CDR3 DNA follows: TGTGCCAGCTCACCACCGTTGTCAGGGTACAATGAGCAGTTCTTC. Filled out from reference TRBV18 and TRBJ2-1, the complete variable domain reads NAGVMQNPRHLVRRRGQEARLRCSPMKGHSHVYWYRQLPEEGLKFMVYLQKENIIDESGMPKERFSAEFPKEGPSILRIQQVVRGDSAAYFCASSPPLSGYNEQFFGPGTRLTVL.

A remark on this clonotype: A much larger clonotype is one base distant, so this may be a read error. The CDR3 protein is CSASFGWDPFF. The CDR3 nucleotides read TGCAGTGCTAGTTTCGGGTGGGACCCGTTCTTC. This chain uses TRBV20-1 with TRBJ2-1; TRBD1 or TRBD2 may be the D gene (5 bases each). Germline V gives CDR1 DFQATT, CDR2 SNEGSKA (reference sequence). Deletions cut 3 bases from V and 15 bases from J, with 15 bases between. The CDR3 contains 11 residues.

Many counts were recorded for this clonotype. For the CDR3, the DNA is TGCGCCAGCAGCCCAGGGGTGGCGGGGAATGAAAAACTGTTTTTT. As protein: CASSPGVAGNEKLFF. The V gene is TRBV5-1, the J gene TRBJ1-4; tentative D call: TRBD1 (6 bases). CDR3 length: 15 amino acids. Germline V CDR1 and CDR2: SGHRS, YFSETQ. Trimming removed 4 bases from V and 5 bases from J, with 15 bases in between.

This clonotype appeared many times. The chain employs TRBV3-1 and TRBJ1-3; no clear D. Looked up from germline, CDR1 is LGHDT and CDR2 is YNNKEL (reference sequence). The CDR3 has 16 residues. The germline V and J ends were trimmed by 4 bases and 4 bases, with 17 bases remaining between them. In DNA, the CDR3 is TGTGCCAGCAGCCGCAAGTTTAAAACAGAAGGAAACACCATATATTTT. Translating gives CASSRKFKTEGNTIYF.

This clonotype has ten or more counts. The chain has TRBV4-1 and TRBJ1-1, with D hard to call. Trimming took off 4 bases at V and 5 bases at J, with 17 bases between the two ends. This CDR3 contains 15 residues. CDR1 MGHRA and CDR2 YSYEKL come from the germline V gene. CDR3 nucleotides: TGCGCCAGCAGCCCCTACCTGCGAGGTGAAACTGAAGCTTTCTTT. Translation gives CASSPYLRGETEAFF.